This TCR beta chain was recovered during a study of control samples from healthy donors and cancer patients. Clones were sequenced by immunoSEQ multiplex PCR, and TCRdb holds only the in-frame ones, with some missing. Of 190,000 or so clones in the sample, just under 95% were seen once. Germline V gene data show CDR1 as MNHEY and CDR2 as SMNVEV (reference sequence). The V segment lost 6 bases and the J segment 9 bases; nucleotides outside the gene matches: 16. The CDR3 runs to 16 residues. This sequence originates from a man younger than 30 in good health. The sample consisted of blood. This chain connects TRBV27 to TRBJ2-1; TRBD2 matches at 8 bases. DNA for the CDR3: TGTGCCAGCAGCCTATTTGGCGGGGGGCCATCCACTGAGCAGTTCTTC. Its protein product is CASSLFGGGPSTEQFF.